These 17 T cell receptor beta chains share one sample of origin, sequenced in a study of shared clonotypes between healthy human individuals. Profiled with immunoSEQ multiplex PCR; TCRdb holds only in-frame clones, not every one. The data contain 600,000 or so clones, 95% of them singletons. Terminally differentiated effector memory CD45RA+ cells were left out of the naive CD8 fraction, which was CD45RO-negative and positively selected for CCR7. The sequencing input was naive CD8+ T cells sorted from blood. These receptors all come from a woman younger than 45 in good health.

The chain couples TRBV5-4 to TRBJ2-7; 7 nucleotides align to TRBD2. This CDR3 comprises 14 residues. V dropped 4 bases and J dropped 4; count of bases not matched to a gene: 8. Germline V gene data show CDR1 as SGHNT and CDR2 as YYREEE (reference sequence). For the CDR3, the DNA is TGTGCCAGCAGCGTGATGGGAGGGTCATACGAGCAGTACTTC. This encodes CASSVMGGSYEQYF.

The CDR3 region has the DNA TGTGCCAGCAGCGTAGTTGGGACCGAAGGCACTGAAGCTTTCTTT. It translates to CASSVVGTEGTEAFF. The chain employs TRBV9 and TRBJ1-1, with a possible D match to TRBD1 (5 bases). Germline loops: CDR1 SGDLS, CDR2 YYNGEE. CDR3 size: 15 residues. Trimming stripped 0 bases from V and 4 bases from J, with 13 bases between.

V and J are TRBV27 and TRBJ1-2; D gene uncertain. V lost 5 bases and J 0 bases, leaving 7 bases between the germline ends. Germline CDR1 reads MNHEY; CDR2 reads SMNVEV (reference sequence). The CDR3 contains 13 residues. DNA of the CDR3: TGTGCCAGCAGTCCAGACCCTAACTATGGCTACACCTTC. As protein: CASSPDPNYGYTF.

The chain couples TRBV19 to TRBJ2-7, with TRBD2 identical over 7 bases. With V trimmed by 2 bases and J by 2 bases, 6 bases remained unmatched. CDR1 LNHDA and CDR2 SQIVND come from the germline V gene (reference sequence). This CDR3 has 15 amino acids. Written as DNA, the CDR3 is TGTGCCAGTAGTATAAGTGCTAGCGGAACCTACGAGCAGTACTTC. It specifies CASSISASGTYEQYF. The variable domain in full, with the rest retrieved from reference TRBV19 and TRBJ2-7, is DGGITQSPKYLFRKEGQNVTLSCEQNLNHDAMYWYRQDPGQGLRLIYYSQIVNDFQKGDIAEGYSVSREKKESFPLTVTSAQKNPTAFYLCASSISASGTYEQYFGPGTRLTVT.

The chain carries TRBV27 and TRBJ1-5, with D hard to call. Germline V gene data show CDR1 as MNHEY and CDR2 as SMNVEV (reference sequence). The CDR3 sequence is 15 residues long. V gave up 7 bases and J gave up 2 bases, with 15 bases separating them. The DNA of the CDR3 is TGTGCCAGCAAACCCTTTACCGAGGGCAATCAGCCCCAGCATTTT. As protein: CASKPFTEGNQPQHF.

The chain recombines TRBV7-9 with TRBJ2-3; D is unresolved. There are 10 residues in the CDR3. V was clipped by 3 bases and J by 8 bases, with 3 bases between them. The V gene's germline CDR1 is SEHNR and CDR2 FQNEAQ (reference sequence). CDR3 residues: CASSFGTQYF. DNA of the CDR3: TGTGCCAGCAGCTTCGGTACGCAGTATTTT.

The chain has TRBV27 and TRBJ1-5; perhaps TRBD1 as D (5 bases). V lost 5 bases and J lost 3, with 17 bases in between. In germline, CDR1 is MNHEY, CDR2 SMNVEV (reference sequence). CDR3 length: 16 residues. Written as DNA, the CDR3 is TGTGCCAGCAGTCCCTCCCGAGGGGCTTCCAATCAGCCCCAGCATTTT. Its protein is CASSPSRGASNQPQHF.

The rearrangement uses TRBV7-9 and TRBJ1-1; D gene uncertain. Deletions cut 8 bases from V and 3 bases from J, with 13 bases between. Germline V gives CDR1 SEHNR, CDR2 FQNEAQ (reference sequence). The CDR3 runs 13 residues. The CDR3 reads CASFGGSHTEAFF. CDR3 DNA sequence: TGTGCCAGCTTTGGAGGCAGTCACACTGAAGCTTTCTTT.

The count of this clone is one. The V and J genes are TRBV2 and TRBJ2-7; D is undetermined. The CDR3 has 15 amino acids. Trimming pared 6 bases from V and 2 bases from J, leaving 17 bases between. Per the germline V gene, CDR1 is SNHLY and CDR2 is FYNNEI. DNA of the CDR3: TGTGCCAGCAGGACGACGAGCAATACCCCCTACGAGCAGTACTTC. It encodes CASRTTSNTPYEQYF.

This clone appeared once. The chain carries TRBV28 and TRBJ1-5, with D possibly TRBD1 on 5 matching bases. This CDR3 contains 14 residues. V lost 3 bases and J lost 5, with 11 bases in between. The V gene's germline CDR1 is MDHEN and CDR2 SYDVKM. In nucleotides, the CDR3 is TGTGCCAGCAGTTTGGGGGGTTGGGATCAGCCCCAGCATTTT. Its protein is CASSLGGWDQPQHF.

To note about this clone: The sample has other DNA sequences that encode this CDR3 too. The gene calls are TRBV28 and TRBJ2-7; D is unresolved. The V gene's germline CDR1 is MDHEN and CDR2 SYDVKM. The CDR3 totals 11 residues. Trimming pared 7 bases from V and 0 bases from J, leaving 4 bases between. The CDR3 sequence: CASTDSYEQYF. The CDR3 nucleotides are TGTGCCAGCACCGACTCCTACGAGCAGTACTTC.

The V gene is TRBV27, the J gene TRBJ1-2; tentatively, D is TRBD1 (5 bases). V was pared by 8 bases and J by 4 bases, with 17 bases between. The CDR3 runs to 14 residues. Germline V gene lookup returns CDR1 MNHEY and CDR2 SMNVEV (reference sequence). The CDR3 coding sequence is TGTGCCAGCGGCCCTACAGGCGCTGCCTATGGCTACACCTTC. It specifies CASGPTGAAYGYTF.

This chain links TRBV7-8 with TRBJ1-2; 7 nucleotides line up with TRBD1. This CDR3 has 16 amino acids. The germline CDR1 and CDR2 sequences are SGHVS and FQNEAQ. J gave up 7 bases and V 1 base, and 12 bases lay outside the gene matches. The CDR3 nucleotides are TGTGCCAGCAGCTTAGGTTCGGGACAGCCTTCGGGTGGCTACACCTTC. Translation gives CASSLGSGQPSGGYTF. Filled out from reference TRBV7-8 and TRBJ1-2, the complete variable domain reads GAGVSQSPRYKVAKRGQDVALRCDPISGHVSLFWYQQALGQGPEFLTYFQNEAQLDKSGLPSDRFFAERPEGSVSTLKIQRTQQEDSAVYLCASSLGSGQPSGGYTFGSGTRLTVV.

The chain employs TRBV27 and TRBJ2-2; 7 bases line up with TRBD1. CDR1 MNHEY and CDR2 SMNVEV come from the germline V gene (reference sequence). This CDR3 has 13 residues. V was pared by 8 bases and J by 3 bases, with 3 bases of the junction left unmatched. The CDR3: CASRDSYTGELFF. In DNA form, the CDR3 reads TGTGCCAGCCGGGACAGCTACACCGGGGAGCTGTTTTTT.

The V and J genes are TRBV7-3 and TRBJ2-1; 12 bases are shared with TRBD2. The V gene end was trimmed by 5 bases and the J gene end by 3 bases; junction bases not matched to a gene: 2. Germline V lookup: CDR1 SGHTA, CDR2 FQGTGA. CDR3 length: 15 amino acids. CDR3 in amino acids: CASSRLAGDYNEQFF. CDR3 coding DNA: TGTGCCAGCAGCAGACTAGCGGGAGACTACAATGAGCAGTTCTTC.

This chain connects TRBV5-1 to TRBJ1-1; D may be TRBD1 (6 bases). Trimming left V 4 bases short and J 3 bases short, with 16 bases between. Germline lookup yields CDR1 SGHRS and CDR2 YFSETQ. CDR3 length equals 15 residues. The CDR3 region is CASSGKVTGDTEAFF. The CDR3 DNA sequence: TGCGCCAGCAGCGGAAAAGTGACAGGCGACACTGAAGCTTTCTTT.

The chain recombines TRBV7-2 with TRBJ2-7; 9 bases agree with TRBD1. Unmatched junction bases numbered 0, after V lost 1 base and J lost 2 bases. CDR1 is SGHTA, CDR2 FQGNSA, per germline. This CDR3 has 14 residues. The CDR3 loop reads CASSLDRGPYEQYF. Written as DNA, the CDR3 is TGTGCCAGCAGCTTAGACAGGGGGCCCTACGAGCAGTACTTC.